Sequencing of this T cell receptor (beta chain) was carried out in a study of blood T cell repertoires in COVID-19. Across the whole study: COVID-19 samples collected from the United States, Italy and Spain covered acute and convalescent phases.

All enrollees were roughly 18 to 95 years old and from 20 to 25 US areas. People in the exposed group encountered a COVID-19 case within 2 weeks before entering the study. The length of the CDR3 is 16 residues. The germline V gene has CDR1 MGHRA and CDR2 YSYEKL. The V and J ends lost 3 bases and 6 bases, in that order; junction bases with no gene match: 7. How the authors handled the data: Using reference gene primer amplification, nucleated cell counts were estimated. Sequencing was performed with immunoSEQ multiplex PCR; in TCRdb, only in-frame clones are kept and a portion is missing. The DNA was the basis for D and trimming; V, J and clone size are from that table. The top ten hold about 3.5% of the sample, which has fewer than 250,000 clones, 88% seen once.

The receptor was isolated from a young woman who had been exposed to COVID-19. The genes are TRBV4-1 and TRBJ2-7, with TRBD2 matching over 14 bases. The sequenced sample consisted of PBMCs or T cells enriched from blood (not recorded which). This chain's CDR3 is CASSHQGLAGALEQYF. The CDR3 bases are TGCGCCAGCAGCCATCAGGGACTAGCGGGAGCTCTCGAGCAGTACTTC.